These 12 T cell receptor beta chains were sequenced from one sample in a study of blood T cell repertoires in COVID-19. The repertoire was sequenced with immunoSEQ multiplex PCR; TCRdb's copy has only in-frame clones and lacks some. The data hold around 280,000 clones, with roughly nine tenths observed a single time. Sequenced input: PBMCs or T cells enriched from blood (not recorded which). The receptor source for this set is a woman aged 40 to 50 who had recovered from COVID-19.

The CDR3 sequence is CASSPGGMGEQFF. The CDR3 nucleotides are TGTGCCAGCAGCCCTGGCGGTATGGGTGAGCAGTTCTTC. This rearrangement joins TRBV7-9 to TRBJ2-1; no firm D call. This CDR3 has 13 amino acids. In germline, CDR1 is SEHNR, CDR2 FQNEAQ (reference sequence). The germline V and J ends were trimmed by 5 bases and 9 bases, with 14 bases remaining between them. Looking up the rest from reference TRBV7-9 and TRBJ2-1 gives the full variable domain: DTGVSQNPRHKITKRGQNVTFRCDPISEHNRLYWYRQTLGQGPEFLTYFQNEAQLEKSRLLSDRFSAERPKGSFSTLEIQRTEQGDSAMYLCASSPGGMGEQFFGPGTRLTVL.

V gene TRBV4-1 combines with J gene TRBJ2-2, with 10 bases lining up with TRBD1. The CDR3 length is 16 residues. The germline gives CDR1 MGHRA, CDR2 YSYEKL. With V trimmed by 0 bases and J by 4 bases, 2 bases remained unmatched. CDR3 sequence reads: CASSQDGDRGTGELFF. The CDR3 DNA is TGCGCCAGCAGCCAAGATGGGGACAGGGGCACCGGGGAGCTGTTTTTT.

The chain recombines TRBV12-3 or TRBV12-4 with TRBJ2-5; 7 positions match TRBD2. V trimming: 7 bases; J trimming: 1 base; junction bases outside the gene matches: 3. This CDR3 has 13 amino acids. CDR3 residues: CASTSGTQETQYF. CDR3 nucleotides: TGTGCCAGCACAAGCGGGACCCAAGAGACCCAGTACTTC.

The chain is built from TRBV10-3 and TRBJ2-3; 7 bases line up with TRBD1. V gave up 3 bases and J gave up 2 bases; unmatched junction bases: 2. There are 14 residues in the CDR3. Germline V CDR1 and CDR2: ENHRY, SYGVKD. The CDR3 sequence: CAISDQGVTDTQYF. The CDR3 coding sequence is TGTGCCATCAGTGATCAGGGGGTCACAGATACGCAGTATTTT.

The gene calls are TRBV11-3 and TRBJ2-1, with 8 bases identical to TRBD2. Losses at the gene ends were 1 base for V and 9 bases for J; bases not matched to a gene: 5. Germline loops: CDR1 SGHNT, CDR2 YENEEA. This CDR3 comprises 14 residues. DNA for the CDR3: TGTGCCAGCAGCTTAGCTACGGGAGGGGGTGAGCAGTTCTTC. The encoded protein is CASSLATGGGEQFF.

The rearrangement uses TRBV30 and TRBJ1-2; D gene ambiguous. Germline lookup yields CDR1 GTSNPN and CDR2 SVGIG (reference sequence). The CDR3 has 13 residues. V lost 3 bases and J lost 4, with 12 bases in between. The CDR3 DNA reads as TGTGCCTGGAGACTGCCGAGTTCCTATGGCTACACCTTC. Residues: CAWRLPSSYGYTF.

This chain connects TRBV7-2 to TRBJ2-2; 14 nucleotides agree with TRBD2. CDR1 SGHTA and CDR2 FQGNSA come from the germline V gene. The CDR3 has 16 residues. Trimming cost V 5 bases and J 6 bases; bases outside gene matches: 5. CDR3 DNA sequence: TGTGCCAGCAGCCTGGGACTAGCGGGAGTTCCCGGGGAGCTGTTTTTT. It translates to CASSLGLAGVPGELFF.

The V gene is TRBV28, the J gene TRBJ1-1, with a weak D call TRBD1 (5 bases). The CDR3 sequence is 14 residues long. Germline loops: CDR1 MDHEN, CDR2 SYDVKM. Trimming took 6 bases from V and 4 from J, leaving 15 bases between them. The CDR3 loop is CASSRSAGRTEAFF. Here the CDR3 DNA reads TGTGCCAGCAGCAGGTCCGCGGGGCGCACTGAAGCTTTCTTT. The full variable domain, its missing parts supplied by reference TRBV28 and TRBJ1-1, is DVKVTQSSRYLVKRTGEKVFLECVQDMDHENMFWYRQDPGLGLRLIYFSYDVKMKEKGDIPEGYSVSREKKERFSLILESASTNQTSMYLCASSRSAGRTEAFFGQGTRLTVV.

The rearrangement links TRBV7-6 to TRBJ1-3; D ambiguous. The CDR3 runs to 14 residues. Germline CDR1 SGHVS, CDR2 FNYEAQ. The V gene lost 6 bases and the J gene lost 2 bases, with 11 bases spanning the gap. CDR3 protein: CASSPYNAGNTIYF. The DNA of the CDR3 is TGTGCCAGCAGTCCTTATAATGCTGGAAACACCATATATTTT.

V and J are TRBV7-2 and TRBJ2-7; D unresolved. The CDR3 is 14 amino acids. Germline lookup yields CDR1 SGHTA and CDR2 FQGNSA. With 0 bases removed from V and 2 bases from J, the gap between germline ends came to 8 bases. CDR3 nucleotides: TGTGCCAGCAGCTTAGCGCAGGTTACCTACGAGCAGTACTTC. Encoded protein: CASSLAQVTYEQYF. Combining the CDR3 with reference TRBV7-2 and TRBJ2-7 gives the whole variable domain GAGVSQSPSNKVTEKGKDVELRCDPISGHTALYWYRQSLGQGLEFLIYFQGNSAPDKSGLPSDRFSAERTGGSVSTLTIQRTQQEDSAVYLCASSLAQVTYEQYFGPGTRLTVT.

This clone appeared once. V gene TRBV25-1 combines with J gene TRBJ2-2; D is undetermined. The germline V gene encodes CDR1 MGHDK and CDR2 SYGVNS. The CDR3 runs 14 residues. V was cut by 4 bases and J by 5 bases, with 11 bases left in between. The CDR3 nucleotides are TGTGCCAGCAGTGCCGCGAGCATTACCGGGGAGCTGTTTTTT. Translated: CASSAASITGELFF.

The chain employs TRBV7-8 and TRBJ1-1; TRBD1 matches at 7 bases. The CDR3 length is 14 residues. Germline V gene lookup returns CDR1 SGHVS and CDR2 FQNEAQ. V gave up 3 bases and J gave up 2 bases; unmatched junction bases: 3. CDR3 amino acids: CASSLGQQNTEAFF. In DNA form, the CDR3 reads TGTGCCAGCAGCTTGGGACAGCAAAACACTGAAGCTTTCTTT.